This T cell receptor (beta chain) was observed in a study of T-cell memory formation after mild COVID-19. Study information: For the most part, TCR clusters were specific to one donor.

Points from the study as a whole: The study found contracting CD4+ clones mainly in CM and EM and contracting CD8+ clones in EMRA. The appearance of some responding clones in pre-infection memory suggested that cross-reactive memory joined. What remained unconfirmed was the SARS-CoV-2 specificity of second-wave clones peaking on day 37.

In TCRdb, the 5' RACE reads were re-called with MiXCR into one record per CDR3 protein. The sample comprises 350,000 to 450,000 distinct CDR3 sequences, 24% of which are singletons, and around 8.7% rests with the top ten. For this clonotype: Its cognate antigen is unknown.

Trimming took off 8 bases at V and 4 bases at J, with 11 bases between the two ends. The CDR3 loop spans 12 amino acids. CDR1 is MNHEY and CDR2 is SVGEGT in the germline V gene. The J gene is TRBJ2-5, the V gene TRBV6-2 or TRBV6-3, with D unresolved. The TCR sequence derives from an adult woman who had mild COVID-19 (a few samples of this study predate the infection). Cell type and time point are not known. Sequenced input: PBMCs or a T cell subset sorted from them (not recorded which). The CDR3 DNA reads TGTGCCAGCGCTCATAGAACAGAGACCCAGTACTTC. Translation gives CASAHRTETQYF.